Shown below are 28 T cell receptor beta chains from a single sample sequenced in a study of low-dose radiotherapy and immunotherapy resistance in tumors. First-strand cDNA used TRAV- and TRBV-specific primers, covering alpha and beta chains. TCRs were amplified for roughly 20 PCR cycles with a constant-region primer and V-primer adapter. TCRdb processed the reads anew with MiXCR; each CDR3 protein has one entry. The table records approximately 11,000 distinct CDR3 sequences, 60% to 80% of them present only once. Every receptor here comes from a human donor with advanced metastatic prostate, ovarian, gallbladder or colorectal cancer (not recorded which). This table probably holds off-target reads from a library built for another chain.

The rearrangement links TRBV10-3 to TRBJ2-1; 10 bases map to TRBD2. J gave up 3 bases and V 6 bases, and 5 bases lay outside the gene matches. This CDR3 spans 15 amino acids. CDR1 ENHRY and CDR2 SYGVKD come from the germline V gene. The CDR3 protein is CAISRLAGVYNEQFF. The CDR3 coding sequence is TGTGCCATCAGCCGTCTAGCGGGGGTCTACAATGAGCAGTTCTTC.

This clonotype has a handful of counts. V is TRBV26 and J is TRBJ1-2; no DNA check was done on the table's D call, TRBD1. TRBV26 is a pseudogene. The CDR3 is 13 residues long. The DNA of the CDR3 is TGTGCCAGCAGTCCCGGCAGGGTCTATGGCTACACCTTC. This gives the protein CASSPGRVYGYTF.

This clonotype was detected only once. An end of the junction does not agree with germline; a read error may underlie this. CDR3 DNA sequence: TGTGCCAGCAGCTTGTGGGTAGCCGGGAAAACTAACAATGAGCAGTTCTTC. This encodes CASSLWVAGKTNNEQFF. The chain combines TRBV5-3 with TRBJ2-1; weak D call: TRBD2 (5 bases). TRBV5-3 belongs to the ORF category, with a function that is uncertain. The CDR3 extends over 17 amino acids.

The CDR3 coding sequence is TGTGCCAGCAGTTACTTTAGGACGGTAAACACCGGGGAGCTGTTTTTT. This translates into CASSYFRTVNTGELFF. This sequence joins TRBV6-2 or TRBV6-3 and TRBJ2-2; no reliable D call. Trimming stripped 1 base from V and 2 bases from J, with 11 bases between. The CDR3 extends over 16 amino acids. The V gene's germline CDR1 is MNHEY and CDR2 SVGEGT.

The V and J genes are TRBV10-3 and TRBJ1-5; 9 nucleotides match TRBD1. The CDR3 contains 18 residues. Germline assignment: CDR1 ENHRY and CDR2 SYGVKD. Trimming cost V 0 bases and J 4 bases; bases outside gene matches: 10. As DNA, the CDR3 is TGTGCCATCAGTGAGTCGCTGGGACAGGGCACCTTAAATCAGCCCCAGCATTTT. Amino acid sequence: CAISESLGQGTLNQPQHF.

Here the CDR3 reads CASSPTPGTGFSPLHF. The CDR3 DNA reads TGTGCCAGCAGTCCTACACCCGGGACAGGCTTTTCACCCCTCCACTTT. V usage is TRBV28 and J usage is TRBJ1-6; 8 nucleotides match TRBD1. Germline V gene lookup returns CDR1 MDHEN and CDR2 SYDVKM. With V trimmed by 5 bases and J by 9 bases, 12 bases remained unmatched. CDR3 length equals 16 residues. The complete variable domain, with remaining parts taken from reference TRBV28 and TRBJ1-6, reads DVKVTQSSRYLVKRTGEKVFLECVQDMDHENMFWYRQDPGLGLRLIYFSYDVKMKEKGDIPEGYSVSREKKERFSLILESASTNQTSMYLCASSPTPGTGFSPLHFGNGTRLTVT.

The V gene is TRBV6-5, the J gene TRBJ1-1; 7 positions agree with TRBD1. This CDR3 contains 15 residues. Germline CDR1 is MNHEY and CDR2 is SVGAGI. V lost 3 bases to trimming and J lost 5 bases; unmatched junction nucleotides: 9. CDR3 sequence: CASSYSRGLQTEAFF. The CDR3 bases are TGTGCCAGCAGTTATAGTAGGGGGCTTCAGACTGAAGCTTTCTTT.

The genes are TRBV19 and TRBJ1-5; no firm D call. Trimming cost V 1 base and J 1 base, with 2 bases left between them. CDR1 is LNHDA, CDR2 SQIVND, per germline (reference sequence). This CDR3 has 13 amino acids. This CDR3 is CASSIASNQPQHF. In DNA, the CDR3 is TGTGCCAGTAGTATAGCGAGCAATCAGCCCCAGCATTTT.

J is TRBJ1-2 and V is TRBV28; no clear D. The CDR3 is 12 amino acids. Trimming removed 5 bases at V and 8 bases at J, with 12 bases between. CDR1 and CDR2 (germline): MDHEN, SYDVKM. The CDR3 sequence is CASSPFRGGYTF. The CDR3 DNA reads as TGTGCCAGCAGTCCCTTTCGAGGCGGCTACACCTTC.

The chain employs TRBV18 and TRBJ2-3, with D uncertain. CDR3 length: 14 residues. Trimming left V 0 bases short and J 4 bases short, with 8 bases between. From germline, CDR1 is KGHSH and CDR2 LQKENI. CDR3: CASSPPGLADTQYF. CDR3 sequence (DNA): TGTGCCAGCTCACCACCGGGGTTGGCAGATACGCAGTATTTT.

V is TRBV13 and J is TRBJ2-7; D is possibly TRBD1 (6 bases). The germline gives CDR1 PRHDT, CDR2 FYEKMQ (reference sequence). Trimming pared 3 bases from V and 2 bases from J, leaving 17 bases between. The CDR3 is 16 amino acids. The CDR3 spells CASSLQGPHSTYEQYF. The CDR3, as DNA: TGTGCCAGCAGCTTGCAGGGGCCTCATTCCACCTACGAGCAGTACTTC.

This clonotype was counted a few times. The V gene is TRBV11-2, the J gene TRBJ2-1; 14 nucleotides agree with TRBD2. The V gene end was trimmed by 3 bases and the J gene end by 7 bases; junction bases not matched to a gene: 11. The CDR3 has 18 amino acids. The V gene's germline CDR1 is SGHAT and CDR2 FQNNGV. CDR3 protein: CASSFTLLTSGRVNEQFF. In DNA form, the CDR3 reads TGTGCCAGCAGCTTTACCCTCCTGACTAGCGGGAGGGTAAATGAGCAGTTCTTC.

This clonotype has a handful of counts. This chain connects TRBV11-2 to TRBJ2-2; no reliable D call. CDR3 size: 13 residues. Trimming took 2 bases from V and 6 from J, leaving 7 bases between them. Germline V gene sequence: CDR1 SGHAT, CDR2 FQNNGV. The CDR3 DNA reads TGTGCCAGCAGCTTAACCCGGGCCGGGGAGCTGTTTTTT. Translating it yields CASSLTRAGELFF.

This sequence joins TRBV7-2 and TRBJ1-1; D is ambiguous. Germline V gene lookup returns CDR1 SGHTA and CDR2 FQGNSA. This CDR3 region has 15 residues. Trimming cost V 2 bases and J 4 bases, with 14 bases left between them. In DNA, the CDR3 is TGTGCCAGCAGCTTACGGCGGGAAACGGGCACTGAAGCTTTCTTT. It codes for CASSLRRETGTEAFF.

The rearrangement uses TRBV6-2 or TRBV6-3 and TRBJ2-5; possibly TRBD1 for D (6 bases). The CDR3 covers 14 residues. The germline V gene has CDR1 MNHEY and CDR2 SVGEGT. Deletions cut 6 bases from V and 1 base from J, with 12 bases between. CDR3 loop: CASSHGQLQETQYF. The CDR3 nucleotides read TGTGCCAGCAGCCATGGACAGCTCCAAGAGACCCAGTACTTC.

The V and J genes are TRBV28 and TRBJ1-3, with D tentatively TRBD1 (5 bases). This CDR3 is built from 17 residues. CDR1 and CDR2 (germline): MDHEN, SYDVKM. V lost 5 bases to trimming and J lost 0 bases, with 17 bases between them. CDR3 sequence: CASSPAGRTFSGNTIYF. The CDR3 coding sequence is TGTGCCAGCAGTCCCGCGGGACGGACATTCTCTGGAAACACCATATATTTT.

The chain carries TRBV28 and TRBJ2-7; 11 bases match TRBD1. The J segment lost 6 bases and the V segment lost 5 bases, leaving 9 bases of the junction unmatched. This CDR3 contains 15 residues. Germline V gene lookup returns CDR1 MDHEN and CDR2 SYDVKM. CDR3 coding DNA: TGTGCCAGCAGTGCATCCGGGACAGGGGGTGGCGAGCAGTACTTC. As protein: CASSASGTGGGEQYF.

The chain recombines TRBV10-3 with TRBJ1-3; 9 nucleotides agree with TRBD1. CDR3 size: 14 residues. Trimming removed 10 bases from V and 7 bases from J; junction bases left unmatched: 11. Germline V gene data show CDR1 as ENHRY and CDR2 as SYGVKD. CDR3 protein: CATVQQGASNTIYF. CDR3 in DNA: TGTGCCACTGTGCAACAGGGGGCTTCGAACACCATATATTTT.

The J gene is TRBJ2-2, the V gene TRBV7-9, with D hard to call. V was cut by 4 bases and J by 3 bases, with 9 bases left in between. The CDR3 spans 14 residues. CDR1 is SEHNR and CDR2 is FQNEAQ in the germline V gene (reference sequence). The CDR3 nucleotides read TGTGCCAGCAGCTCGTCTCGAGACACCGGGGAGCTGTTTTTT. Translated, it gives CASSSSRDTGELFF.

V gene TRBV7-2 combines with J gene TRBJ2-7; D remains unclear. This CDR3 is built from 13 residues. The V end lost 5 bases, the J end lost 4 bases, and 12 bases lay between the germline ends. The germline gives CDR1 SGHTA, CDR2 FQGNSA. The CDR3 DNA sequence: TGTGCCAGCAGCCAAAAAGACTTATACGAGCAGTACTTC. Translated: CASSQKDLYEQYF.

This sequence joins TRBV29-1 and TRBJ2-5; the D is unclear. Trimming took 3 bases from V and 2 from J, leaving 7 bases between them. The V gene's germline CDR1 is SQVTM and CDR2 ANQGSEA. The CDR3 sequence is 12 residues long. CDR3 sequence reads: CSVDRQQETQYF. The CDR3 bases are TGCAGCGTTGATCGGCAGCAAGAGACCCAGTACTTC.

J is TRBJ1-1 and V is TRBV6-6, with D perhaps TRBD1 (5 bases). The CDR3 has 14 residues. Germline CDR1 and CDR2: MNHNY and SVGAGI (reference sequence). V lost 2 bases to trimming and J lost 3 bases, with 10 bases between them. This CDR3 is CASSYIQEYTEAFF. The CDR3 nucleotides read TGTGCCAGCAGTTACATACAGGAGTACACTGAAGCTTTCTTT.

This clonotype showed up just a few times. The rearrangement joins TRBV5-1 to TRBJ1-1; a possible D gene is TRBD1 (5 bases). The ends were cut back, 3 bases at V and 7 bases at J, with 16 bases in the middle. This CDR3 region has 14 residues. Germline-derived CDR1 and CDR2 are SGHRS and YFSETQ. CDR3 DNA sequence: TGCGCCAGCAGCTCGGCCCTAGGACATGTTGAAGCTTTCTTT. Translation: CASSSALGHVEAFF.

The CDR3 loop is CASSLGLAKEQFF. CDR3 in DNA: TGTGCCAGCAGTCTGGGACTAGCGAAAGAGCAGTTCTTC. The rearrangement links TRBV6-6 to TRBJ2-1, with 10 bases lining up with TRBD2. V gave up 5 bases and J gave up 10 bases; unmatched junction bases: 5. The CDR3 is made up of 13 amino acids. The germline CDR1 and CDR2 sequences are MNHNY and SVGAGI (reference sequence).

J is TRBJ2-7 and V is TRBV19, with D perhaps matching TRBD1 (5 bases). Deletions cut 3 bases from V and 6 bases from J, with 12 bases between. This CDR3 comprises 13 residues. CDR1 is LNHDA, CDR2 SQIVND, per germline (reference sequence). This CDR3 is CASSITGVGEQYF. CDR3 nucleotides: TGTGCCAGTAGTATTACAGGAGTGGGCGAGCAGTACTTC.

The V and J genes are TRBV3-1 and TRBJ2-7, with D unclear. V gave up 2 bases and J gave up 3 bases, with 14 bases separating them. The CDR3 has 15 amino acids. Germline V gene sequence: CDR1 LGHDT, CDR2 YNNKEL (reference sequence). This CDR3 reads CASSQFRTASYEQYF. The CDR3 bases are TGTGCCAGCAGCCAATTCAGGACCGCAAGCTACGAGCAGTACTTC.

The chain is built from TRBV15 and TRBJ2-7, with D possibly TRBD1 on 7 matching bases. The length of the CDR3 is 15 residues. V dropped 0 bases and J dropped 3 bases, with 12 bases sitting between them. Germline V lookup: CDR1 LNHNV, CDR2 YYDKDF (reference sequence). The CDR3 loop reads CATSRDQGGHYEQYF. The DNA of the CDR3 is TGTGCCACCAGCAGAGATCAGGGGGGACACTACGAGCAGTACTTC.

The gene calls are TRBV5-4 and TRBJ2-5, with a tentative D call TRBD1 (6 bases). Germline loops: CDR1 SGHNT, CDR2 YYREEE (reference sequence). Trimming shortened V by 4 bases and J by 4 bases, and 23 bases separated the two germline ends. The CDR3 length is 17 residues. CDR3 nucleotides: TGTGCCAGCAGCGTCCCCGGGGCCCAACAGGGTGGAGAGACCCAGTACTTC. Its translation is CASSVPGAQQGGETQYF.